The 32 T cell receptor beta chains below were found in one sample sequenced in a study of blood T cell repertoires in COVID-19. Method: immunoSEQ multiplex PCR; TCRdb's copy keeps in-frame clones and lacks some. The data show about 220,000 clones, about 79% seen once. Sequencing was done on a sample of PBMCs or T cells enriched from blood (not recorded which). These receptors all stem from a woman in her sixties or seventies who had recovered from COVID-19.

This clone turned up a few times. The chain uses TRBV3-1 (or the pseudogene TRBV3-2) and TRBJ1-3; 10 bases map to TRBD1. Losses at the gene ends were 5 bases for V and 0 bases for J; bases not matched to a gene: 4. This CDR3 region has 16 residues. Germline CDR1 and CDR2: LGHDT and YNNKEL (reference sequence). The CDR3 reads CASSSTGGYSGNTIYF. DNA of the CDR3: TGTGCCAGCAGCTCGACAGGGGGCTACTCTGGAAACACCATATATTTT.

The chain uses TRBV10-3 and TRBJ2-2, with D possibly TRBD2 on 6 matching bases. Germline-derived CDR1 and CDR2 are ENHRY and SYGVKD. The CDR3 is 16 amino acids. Trimming took off 0 bases at V and 1 base at J, with 9 bases between the two ends. CDR3 sequence reads: CAISESGLQNTGELFF. The CDR3 region has the DNA TGTGCCATCAGTGAGTCGGGACTTCAGAACACCGGGGAGCTGTTTTTT.

This sequence joins TRBV6-5 and TRBJ2-7, with 9 bases lining up with TRBD2. Germline V gene data show CDR1 as MNHEY and CDR2 as SVGAGI. This CDR3 spans 15 amino acids. V shed 0 bases and J 2 bases; nucleotides not matched to a gene: 2. CDR3 sequence: CASSYSRGGAYEQYF. In DNA, the CDR3 is TGTGCCAGCAGTTACTCGCGCGGGGGGGCCTACGAGCAGTACTTC.

This chain uses TRBV7-2 with TRBJ1-6, with D unresolved. From germline, CDR1 is SGHTA and CDR2 FQGNSA. CDR3 length: 14 amino acids. V lost 3 bases, J lost 6 bases, and 9 bases lay in between. The CDR3 sequence: CASSFPGGNSPLHF. The DNA for the CDR3 is TGTGCCAGCAGCTTCCCCGGCGGTAATTCACCCCTCCACTTT.

The genes are TRBV19 and TRBJ1-2; weak D call: TRBD1 (5 bases). V gave up 1 base and J gave up 4 bases, with 13 bases separating them. The CDR3 extends over 15 amino acids. Germline V gene data show CDR1 as LNHDA and CDR2 as SQIVND (reference sequence). The CDR3 region has the DNA TGTGCCAGTAGTATAGGAGGCAGGGATTTCTATGGCTACACCTTC. Its protein product is CASSIGGRDFYGYTF.

The chain is built from TRBV4-1 and TRBJ1-1; maybe TRBD1 (6 bases). This CDR3 contains 17 residues. V was shortened by 1 base and J by 4 bases, with 19 bases between the two germline ends. The V gene's germline CDR1 is MGHRA and CDR2 YSYEKL. CDR3 sequence (DNA): TGCGCCAGCAGCCAAGTAGGGGGGGCTTTAGCGGGCACTGAAGCTTTCTTT. Protein: CASSQVGGALAGTEAFF.

The chain joins TRBV15 to TRBJ2-4, with 10 bases lining up with TRBD1. The CDR3 covers 18 residues. V lost 5 bases, J lost 2 bases, and 12 bases stayed unmatched. CDR1 LNHNV and CDR2 YYDKDF come from the germline V gene (reference sequence). The CDR3 bases are TGTGCCACCAGCCGGGGTGGGGGACAGGGGATTTCCAAAAACATTCAGTACTTC. Its protein is CATSRGGGQGISKNIQYF.

CDR3 sequence: CASRAQDRGPTEAFF. CDR3 sequence (DNA): TGTGCCAGCAGAGCTCAGGACAGGGGGCCCACTGAAGCTTTCTTT. J is TRBJ1-1 and V is TRBV6-6; 11 bases map to TRBD1. Looked up from germline, CDR1 is MNHNY and CDR2 is SVGAGI (reference sequence). The CDR3 contains 15 residues. After removal of 6 bases from V and 4 bases from J, the junction contained 7 bases not matched to a gene.

The V and J genes are TRBV7-8 and TRBJ2-3; 11 positions match TRBD2. This CDR3 spans 17 amino acids. With V trimmed by 4 bases and J by 0 bases, 6 bases remained unmatched. Germline-derived CDR1 and CDR2 are SGHVS and FQNEAQ. Here the CDR3 reads CASSSNLAGGSTDTQYF. The DNA for the CDR3 is TGTGCCAGCAGCTCCAACCTAGCGGGAGGAAGCACAGATACGCAGTATTTT.

This chain links TRBV6-5 with TRBJ1-4; weak D call: TRBD1 (6 bases). The CDR3 is made up of 14 amino acids. Trimming shortened V by 6 bases and J by 8 bases, and 16 bases separated the two germline ends. Germline loops: CDR1 MNHEY, CDR2 SVGAGI. The CDR3: CASRRQESGEKLFF. Here the CDR3 DNA reads TGTGCCAGCAGGAGACAGGAATCTGGCGAAAAACTGTTTTTT.

The rearrangement joins TRBV27 to TRBJ1-4; D possibly corresponds to TRBD1 (6 bases). The germline CDR1 and CDR2 sequences are MNHEY and SMNVEV (reference sequence). CDR3 length: 15 amino acids. V gave up 6 bases and J gave up 2 bases, with 13 bases separating them. The CDR3 region is CASSLSQGTNEKLFF. In DNA form, the CDR3 reads TGTGCCAGCAGCCTATCACAGGGCACTAATGAAAAACTGTTTTTT.

The rearrangement joins TRBV5-1 to TRBJ2-7; no firm D call. CDR1 is SGHRS, CDR2 YFSETQ, per germline. This CDR3 contains 15 residues. V was shortened by 0 bases and J by 2 bases, with 12 bases between the two germline ends. The CDR3 protein is CASSLDVTPTYEQYF. For the CDR3, the DNA is TGCGCCAGCAGCTTGGACGTCACGCCTACCTACGAGCAGTACTTC.

This chain joins TRBV29-1 and TRBJ1-2; D is uncertain. The V end lost 0 bases, the J end lost 5 bases, and 13 bases lay between the germline ends. Germline V gene data show CDR1 as SQVTM and CDR2 as ANQGSEA. This CDR3 spans 14 amino acids. Here the CDR3 DNA reads TGCAGCGTTGAAGATGGGCCTTCCCTTTATGGCTACACCTTC. It is translated as CSVEDGPSLYGYTF.

The J gene is TRBJ2-3, the V gene TRBV3-1 (or the pseudogene TRBV3-2); 13 nucleotides line up with TRBD2. Germline CDR1 reads LGHDT; CDR2 reads YNNKEL (reference sequence). CDR3 length equals 18 residues. V was clipped by 2 bases and J by 1 base; unmatched bases: 6. The CDR3 loop reads CASSQNEGLAGGTDTQYF. In DNA, the CDR3 is TGTGCCAGCAGCCAAAACGAAGGACTAGCGGGGGGCACAGATACGCAGTATTTT.

This clone was recorded only once. This chain joins TRBV25-1 and TRBJ1-4; the D gene is possibly TRBD1 (5 bases). This CDR3 comprises 14 residues. V lost 5 bases and J lost 4, with 11 bases in between. Looked up from germline, CDR1 is MGHDK and CDR2 is SYGVNS. The DNA for the CDR3 is TGTGCCAGCAGTCGGGGGGGTTATAATGAAAAACTGTTTTTT. Its translation: CASSRGGYNEKLFF.

The chain employs TRBV7-2 and TRBJ2-2; possibly TRBD1 for D (6 bases). Per the germline V gene, CDR1 is SGHTA and CDR2 is FQGNSA. V lost 1 base and J 7 bases, leaving 13 bases between the germline ends. CDR3 length equals 15 residues. CDR3 DNA: TGTGCCAGCAGCTTAGATAGGCAGGGGATCGGGGAGCTGTTTTTT. Translation gives CASSLDRQGIGELFF. The full variable domain, rest sourced from reference TRBV7-2 and TRBJ2-2, is GAGVSQSPSNKVTEKGKDVELRCDPISGHTALYWYRQSLGQGLEFLIYFQGNSAPDKSGLPSDRFSAERTGGSVSTLTIQRTQQEDSAVYLCASSLDRQGIGELFFGEGSRLTVL.

The gene calls are TRBV7-2 and TRBJ2-7, with 10 bases matching TRBD1. The CDR3 is 15 residues long. The V gene end was trimmed by 0 bases and the J gene end by 4 bases; junction bases not matched to a gene: 3. Germline V lookup: CDR1 SGHTA, CDR2 FQGNSA. Here the CDR3 reads CASSLAGTGVYEQYF. The CDR3, as DNA: TGTGCCAGCAGCTTAGCCGGGACAGGGGTTTACGAGCAGTACTTC.

In its sample, this clone was seen once. This sample also contains other DNA sequences that code for the same CDR3. The chain joins TRBV19 to TRBJ2-7; 11 bases line up with TRBD1. V lost 10 bases, J lost 4 bases, and 6 bases stayed unmatched. Germline V gene data show CDR1 as LNHDA and CDR2 as SQIVND (reference sequence). This CDR3 has 13 amino acids. The CDR3 coding sequence is TGTGCCACCTCCGGGACAGGGGGGTACGAGCAGTACTTC. Protein sequence: CATSGTGGYEQYF.

A single count supports this clone. This rearrangement joins TRBV24-1 to TRBJ2-1; TRBD2 agrees at 9 bases. CDR1 and CDR2 from the germline V gene are KGHDR and SFDVKD. There are 13 residues in the CDR3. The V segment lost 8 bases and the J segment 5 bases; nucleotides outside the gene matches: 3. The DNA of the CDR3 is TGTGCCACCACTAGCGGGATCGACAATGAGCAGTTCTTC. This codes for CATTSGIDNEQFF.

V usage is TRBV7-6 and J usage is TRBJ2-1; 8 positions match TRBD2. The V segment lost 1 base and the J segment 12 bases; nucleotides outside the gene matches: 11. Germline V CDR1 and CDR2: SGHVS, FNYEAQ. The CDR3 is made up of 15 amino acids. The CDR3 nucleotides read TGTGCCAGCAGCTTAGACGGGACTAGTAAGTCACCGCAGTTCTTC. Its protein product is CASSLDGTSKSPQFF.

The J gene is TRBJ2-1, the V gene TRBV5-8; 7 nucleotides match TRBD2. The CDR3 totals 17 residues. The V gene end was trimmed by 0 bases and the J gene end by 4 bases; junction bases not matched to a gene: 10. Per the germline V gene, CDR1 is SGHTS and CDR2 is YDEGEE. CDR3 sequence (DNA): TGTGCCAGCAGCTTGGCCTTCGGGCTAGCGGCATACAATGAGCAGTTCTTC. Encoded protein: CASSLAFGLAAYNEQFF.

This clone was counted a few times. The chain has TRBV29-1 and TRBJ2-4, with a weak D call TRBD1 (5 bases). The CDR3 extends over 12 amino acids. V lost 1 base, J lost 10 bases, and 11 bases lay in between. In germline, CDR1 is SQVTM, CDR2 ANQGSEA. The CDR3: CSVEGQGKIQYF. DNA for the CDR3: TGCAGCGTTGAAGGGCAGGGTAAGATTCAGTACTTC. Drawing the rest from reference TRBV29-1 and TRBJ2-4, the complete variable domain is SAVISQKPSRDICQRGTSLTIQCQVDSQVTMMFWYRQQPGQSLTLIATANQGSEATYESGFVIDKFPISRPNLTFSTLTVSNMSPEDSSIYLCSVEGQGKIQYFGAGTRLSVL.

The CDR3 coding sequence is TGTGCCAGCAGCTTCGGGGGAAGCTCCTACAATGAGCAGTTCTTC. This sequence encodes CASSFGGSSYNEQFF. The chain employs TRBV5-8 and TRBJ2-1, with D maybe TRBD2 (6 bases). Per the germline V gene, CDR1 is SGHTS and CDR2 is YDEGEE. The CDR3 sequence is 15 residues long. With 2 bases removed from V and 0 bases from J, the gap between germline ends came to 9 bases.

This clone was detected only once. V gene TRBV6-5 combines with J gene TRBJ1-4; TRBD1 matches 7 bases. Germline V gene sequence: CDR1 MNHEY, CDR2 SVGAGI. V shed 6 bases and J 5 bases; nucleotides not matched to a gene: 6. The CDR3 has 14 residues. CDR3 sequence reads: CASRLRDRNEKLFF. The CDR3, as DNA: TGTGCCAGCAGACTCCGGGACAGAAATGAAAAACTGTTTTTT.

This clone has only one observation. This chain uses TRBV5-8 with TRBJ2-5; D gene uncertain. From germline, CDR1 is SGHTS and CDR2 YDEGEE. V was trimmed by 0 bases and J by 2 bases, leaving 5 bases between them. The CDR3 runs 13 residues. In DNA, the CDR3 is TGTGCCAGCAGCTTGGGTCTGCAAGAGACCCAGTACTTC. This sequence encodes CASSLGLQETQYF.

V and J are TRBV2 and TRBJ1-1, with D tentatively TRBD1 (6 bases). The CDR3 consists of 15 residues. In germline, CDR1 is SNHLY, CDR2 FYNNEI. Between the trimmed V and J ends, which lost 6 bases and 0 bases, there was a span of 14 bases. The CDR3 DNA is TGTGCCAGCAGGGGAACCAGGGGAATGAACACTGAAGCTTTCTTT. The encoded protein is CASRGTRGMNTEAFF. Supplemented by reference TRBV2 and TRBJ1-1, the full variable domain reads EPEVTQTPSHQVTQMGQEVILRCVPISNHLYFYWYRQILGQKVEFLVSFYNNEISEKSEIFDDQFSVERPDGSNFTLKIRSTKLEDSAMYFCASRGTRGMNTEAFFGQGTRLTVV.

The rearrangement links TRBV4-2 to TRBJ2-2, with TRBD1 identical over 7 bases. Germline CDR1 and CDR2: LGHNA and YNFKEQ. CDR3 length: 17 residues. Trimming took 1 base from V and 3 from J; bases not matched to a gene: 8. CDR3 coding DNA: TGTGCCAGCAGCCAAGTAATAGGGCAGGGGGACACCGGGGAGCTGTTTTTT. It codes for CASSQVIGQGDTGELFF.

This clone was counted a few times. The chain joins TRBV19 to TRBJ2-1, with no clear D. The germline V gene encodes CDR1 LNHDA and CDR2 SQIVND (reference sequence). The CDR3 loop spans 13 amino acids. Deletions cut 3 bases from V and 9 bases from J, with 12 bases between. For the CDR3, the DNA is TGTGCCAGTAGTATTAAGGATCCAGGTGAGCAGTTCTTC. Its translation is CASSIKDPGEQFF.

The chain combines TRBV19 with TRBJ2-7, with 7 bases matching TRBD1. After removal of 4 bases from V and 0 bases from J, the junction contained 6 bases not matched to a gene. CDR3 length: 15 residues. CDR1 LNHDA and CDR2 SQIVND come from the germline V gene (reference sequence). The CDR3 reads CASSTGQASSYEQYF. CDR3 nucleotide sequence: TGTGCCAGTAGTACCGGACAGGCGAGCTCCTACGAGCAGTACTTC.

This clone was observed a few times. V usage is TRBV27 and J usage is TRBJ1-1; TRBD1 is a possible D gene (5 bases). The ends were cut back, 0 bases at V and 2 bases at J, with 7 bases in the middle. CDR1 is MNHEY, CDR2 SMNVEV, per germline (reference sequence). There are 14 residues in the CDR3. CDR3: CASSLSGGNTEAFF. CDR3 nucleotide sequence: TGTGCCAGCAGTTTATCCGGGGGTAACACTGAAGCTTTCTTT.

The CDR3, as DNA: TGCGCCAGCAGATATGATGTAGGGGGATCCTACGAGCAGTACTTC. This codes for CASRYDVGGSYEQYF. The chain couples TRBV5-1 to TRBJ2-7, with D perhaps TRBD1 (6 bases). CDR1 SGHRS and CDR2 YFSETQ come from the germline V gene. The CDR3 totals 15 residues. V was pared by 5 bases and J by 1 base, with 16 bases between. The complete variable domain, with remaining parts taken from reference TRBV5-1 and TRBJ2-7, reads KAGVTQTPRYLIKTRGQQVTLSCSPISGHRSVSWYQQTPGQGLQFLFEYFSETQRNKGNFPGRFSGRQFSNSRSEMNVSTLELGDSALYLCASRYDVGGSYEQYFGPGTRLTVT.

This clone was recorded a few times. The chain combines TRBV12-3 or TRBV12-4 with TRBJ1-1; tentative D call: TRBD1 (6 bases). This CDR3 spans 13 amino acids. Trimming left V 6 bases short and J 4 bases short, with 12 bases between. The CDR3 DNA is TGTGCCAGCAGCCCGGGACATACCACTGAAGCTTTCTTT. Its translation: CASSPGHTTEAFF.